The following is a T cell receptor (beta chain) sequence with its context. This sample is drawn from a study of blood T cell repertoires in COVID-19. The V gene lost 1 base and the J gene lost 2 bases, with 7 bases spanning the gap. This CDR3 has 14 amino acids. Germline CDR1 and CDR2: LGHDT and YNNKEL (reference sequence). Per the authors' pipeline: Amplification with reference gene primers provided the estimates of nucleated cell counts. Clones were sequenced by immunoSEQ multiplex PCR, and TCRdb holds only the in-frame ones, with some missing. The V and J calls and clone size are taken from that table; D and trimming were inferred from the DNA. The sample holds around 160,000 clones, roughly 76% seen once.

This TCR derives from a human donor with acute or convalescent COVID-19. The donor label of this sample is uncertain. The rearrangement links TRBV3-1 (or the pseudogene TRBV3-2) to TRBJ2-3, with a weak D call TRBD2 (5 bases). The sample consisted of peripheral blood. The CDR3 sequence: CASSQGTLTDTQYF. The CDR3 region has the DNA TGTGCCAGCAGCCAAGGGACTCTCACAGATACGCAGTATTTT.